Detailed here is one T cell receptor beta chain. Its antigen is not identified. This sample is drawn from a study of cytomegalovirus exposure and HLA in healthy donors. Study-wide points: Specificity of three CMV-associated chains for CMV antigens was verified in vitro.

Likely unrecorded immune exposures existed in these nominally healthy donors. This CDR3 is built from 16 residues. V was clipped by 2 bases and J by 5 bases; unmatched bases: 7. In germline, CDR1 is MNHEY, CDR2 SMNVEV (reference sequence). Use of 60 Vbeta and 13 Jbeta primers characterized the PCR. Method: immunoSEQ multiplex PCR; TCRdb's copy keeps in-frame clones and lacks some. Of nearly 300,000 clones in the sample, approximately 90% are singletons; the top ten hold 3.5% to 4.5%. Source material: PBMCs. This TCR came from a man between 40 and 49 years old in good health and CMV-seropositive. The chain uses TRBV27 and TRBJ2-2; 8 bases map to TRBD1. CDR3 loop: CASSLRQGIRTGELFF. CDR3 DNA sequence: TGTGCCAGCAGTTTAAGACAGGGGATAAGAACCGGGGAGCTGTTTTTT.